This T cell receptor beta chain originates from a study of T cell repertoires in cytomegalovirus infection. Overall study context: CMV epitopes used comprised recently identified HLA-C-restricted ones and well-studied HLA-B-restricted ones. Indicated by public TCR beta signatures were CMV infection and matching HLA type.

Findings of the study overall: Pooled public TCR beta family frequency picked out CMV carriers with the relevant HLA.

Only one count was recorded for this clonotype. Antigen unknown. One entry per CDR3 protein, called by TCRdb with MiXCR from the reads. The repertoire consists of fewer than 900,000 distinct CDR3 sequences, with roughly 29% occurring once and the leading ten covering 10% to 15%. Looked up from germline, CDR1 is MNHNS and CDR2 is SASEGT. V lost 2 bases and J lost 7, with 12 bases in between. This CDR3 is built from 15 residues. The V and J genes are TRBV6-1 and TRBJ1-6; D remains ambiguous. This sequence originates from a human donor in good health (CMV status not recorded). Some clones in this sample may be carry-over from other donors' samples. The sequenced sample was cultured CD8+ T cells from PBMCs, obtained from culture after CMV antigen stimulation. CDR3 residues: CASSESWGANSPLHF. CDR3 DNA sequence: TGTGCCAGCAGTGAATCCTGGGGTGCGAATTCACCCCTCCACTTT.